One T cell receptor beta chain is described in this entry. Its antigen is unknown. The data were taken from a study of T cell responses to AZD1222 COVID-19 vaccine. Study outcomes and limitations: Clonal diversity was possibly underestimated; the donors were predominantly white British and more often female. After the peak T cell response, and only then, were repertoires sampled. Seropositive AZD1222 recipients at baseline numbered only five or six. Along spike, vaccine-associated CD4 TCRs were found throughout, with dominance at 160-218 and 743-854.

Trimming at V came to 2 bases and at J to 0 bases, leaving 8 bases not matched to a gene. CDR3 length equals 18 residues. The data were produced by immunoSEQ multiplex PCR, yet TCRdb's version contains in-frame clones alone and is incomplete. The data hold about 85,000 clones, with approximately 86% observed a single time. Material: peripheral blood, obtained on day 0 of MenACWY control vaccination. This TCR was recovered from an adult in good health. This chain links TRBV5-3 with TRBJ1-5; 10 bases fit TRBD1. TRBV5-3 is an ORF for which the function is uncertain. The CDR3 spells CARSFRDRGLYSNQPQHF. CDR3 in DNA: TGTGCCAGAAGCTTCCGGGACAGGGGACTATATAGCAATCAGCCCCAGCATTTT.